The source of this T cell receptor beta chain is a study of graft-versus-host responses after intestinal transplantation. Study-wide context: Uniformly, recipients were administered anti-thymocyte globulin induction with subsequent tacrolimus and steroids for about 3 years.

Study outcomes and limitations: Where graft-donor T cell macrochimerism was present, patients had high graft-versus-host to host-versus-graft clonal ratios in allografts. GvH clonotypes were identified within recipient marrow, with a subset emerging first in ileum or blood.

The V and J ends lost 2 bases and 3 bases respectively, with 11 bases between them. There are 15 residues in the CDR3. CDR1 and CDR2 from the germline V gene are MNHEY and SVGAGI. The repertoire was sequenced with immunoSEQ multiplex PCR; TCRdb's copy has only in-frame clones and lacks some. The sample has 96,000 or so clones, roughly 90% seen once. A few counts support this clone. What it recognizes is unknown. This clonotype was obtained from a human donor who received an intestinal transplant. This material consisted of unstimulated CD4+ T cells sorted from spleen or lymph node cells, taken before intestinal transplant. V and J are TRBV6-5 and TRBJ1-3, with unresolved D. This CDR3 reads CASSYGPEGGNTIYF. The CDR3 DNA reads TGTGCCAGCAGTTACGGTCCAGAGGGTGGAAACACCATATATTTT.